The rows below give T cell receptor beta chains drawn from one sample of a study of cytomegalovirus exposure and HLA in healthy donors. The data were produced by immunoSEQ multiplex PCR, yet TCRdb's version contains in-frame clones alone and is incomplete. This repertoire includes 70,000 or so clones. Sequencing was done on a sample of PBMCs. The receptors were sampled from a female donor in good health and CMV-seropositive. CDR3s include the opening cysteine and the closing phenylalanine or tryptophan. D genes are given only for firm matches.

TRBV7-2,TRBJ1-5,-,TGTGCCAGCCAAGGGGACAATCAGCCCCAGCATTTT,CASQGDNQPQHF
TRBV18,TRBJ2-3,-,TGTGCCAGCTCACCGGTGGGGCCCCGCACAGATACGCAGTATTTT,CASSPVGPRTDTQYF
TRBV6-5,TRBJ2-7,-,TGTGCCAGCAGCCCCCTCGCGGGTGGATCCTACGAGCAGTACTTC,CASSPLAGGSYEQYF
TRBV28,TRBJ1-1,-,TGTGCCAGCACTTCGCCCGGGAGGGGGAACACTGAAGCTTTCTTT,CASTSPGRGNTEAFF
TRBV27,TRBJ2-7,TRBD2,TGTGCCAGCAGTGCCCAGCTAGCGGGAGGGAGGGAGCAGTACTTC,CASSAQLAGGREQYF
TRBV29-1,TRBJ1-2,-,TGCAGCGTCAAGGGGGGGTGGGACTATGGCTACACCTTC,CSVKGGWDYGYTF
TRBV19,TRBJ2-1,-,TGTGCCAGTAGTATGAAGGGGAACTACAATGAGCAGTTCTTC,CASSMKGNYNEQFF
TRBV19,TRBJ1-1,-,TGTGCCAGTACCCCAGGCGGGGGCCGGGGAGAAGCTTTCTTT,CASTPGGGRGEAFF
TRBV30,TRBJ1-2,TRBD1,TGTGCCTGTTTACCGACAGGGGTTTTACACACCTTC,CACLPTGVLHTF
TRBV6-5,TRBJ1-6,-,TGTGCCAGCAGTTCCCTCCGGGGAGGGAATTCACCCCTCCACTTT,CASSSLRGGNSPLHF
TRBV7-9,TRBJ1-1,-,TGTGCCAGCAGCTCTTCCTATCGAGCTTTCTTT,CASSSSYRAFF
TRBV1,TRBJ2-7,-,TGCACCAGCAGCCAAGCTCTTCGGGGAACCTACGAGCAGTACTTC,CTSSQALRGTYEQYF
TRBV7-3,TRBJ1-2,TRBD1,TGTGCCAGCAGCCAGACAGGGGGCGGCTACACCTTC,CASSQTGGGYTF
TRBV15,TRBJ2-7,-,TGTGCCACCAGCAGAGCAAAGGAGGGGGCGGACGAGCAGTACTTC,CATSRAKEGADEQYF
TRBV30,TRBJ1-1,-,TGTGCCTGGAGTGTACTTGGGGCCTGGAAGAACACTGAAGCTTTCTTT,CAWSVLGAWKNTEAFF
TRBV5-1,TRBJ2-1,TRBD1,TGCGCCAGCAGCTTCGGACAGGTCTCCGATGAGCAGTTCTTC,CASSFGQVSDEQFF
TRBV2,TRBJ2-2,-,TGTGCCAGCAGTGTGGATAGCGGCTTGAACACCGGGGAGCTGTTTTTT,CASSVDSGLNTGELFF
TRBV5-4,TRBJ2-3,TRBD2,TGTGCCAGCAGCTTGGATGCTAGCGGGATCCCAGATACGCAGTATTTT,CASSLDASGIPDTQYF
TRBV2,TRBJ1-2,-,TGTGCCGTCTCTGAGGAAGGCTACACCTTC,CAVSEEGYTF
TRBV30,TRBJ2-7,TRBD1,TGTGCCTGGCAGGGACAGGTTAACGCCTACGAGCAGTACTTC,CAWQGQVNAYEQYF
TRBV2,TRBJ2-3,-,TGTGCCAGCAGGGCTTCGACAGGTACAGATACGCAGTATTTT,CASRASTGTDTQYF
TRBV30,TRBJ1-1,TRBD1,TGTGCCTGGACAAAGGGGGCGTTGGGTCGCGAAGGAGCTTTCTTT,CAWTKGALGREGAFF
TRBV18,TRBJ2-6,TRBD1,TGTGCCAGCTCACCTTACAGGGGTTCAGGGGCCAACGTCCTGACTTTC,CASSPYRGSGANVLTF
TRBV28,TRBJ1-1,-,TGTGCCAGCAGTTCTCCGACAGGACACAACACTGAAGCTTTCTTT,CASSSPTGHNTEAFF
TRBV12-5,TRBJ2-1,TRBD1,TGTGCTAGTGCCGCCGGGACAGGCCCCTCGAGGAATGAGCAGTTCTTC,CASAAGTGPSRNEQFF
TRBV28,TRBJ2-7,-,TGTGCCAGCACCCAGGGGCTCGACTATAACGAGCAGTACTTC,CASTQGLDYNEQYF
TRBV4-3,TRBJ1-1,TRBD1,TGCGCCAGCAGCCAAGGGACAGGCAACCTGAACACTGAAGCTTTCTTT,CASSQGTGNLNTEAFF
TRBV28,TRBJ2-1,-,TGTGCCAGCGTAGCGGCACAACCTTACAATGAGCAGTTCTTC,CASVAAQPYNEQFF
TRBV5-1,TRBJ2-7,TRBD1,TGCGCCAGCAGCCCGGACAGGAGCCCCTACGAGCAGTACTTC,CASSPDRSPYEQYF
TRBV4-3,TRBJ2-1,TRBD2,TGCGCCAGCAGTCCCGGGACTAGTGATGACAATGAGCAGTTCTTC,CASSPGTSDDNEQFF
TRBV7-3,TRBJ2-3,-,TGTGCCAGCAGCCCGACTAGCGTGGGGACAGATAAGCAGTATTTT,CASSPTSVGTDKQYF
TRBV27,TRBJ2-7,TRBD1,TGTGCCAGCAGTCCCCGGGACAGGGTGGGCCACGAGCAGTACTTC,CASSPRDRVGHEQYF
TRBV28,TRBJ2-1,-,TGTGCCAGCACCCCGGACTTATTAAATGAGCAGTTCTTC,CASTPDLLNEQFF
TRBV5-8,TRBJ2-7,TRBD2,TGTGCCAGCAGCCTTGGGAGGGTCTACGAGCAGTACTTC,CASSLGRVYEQYF
TRBV7-9,TRBJ1-5,-,TGTGCCAGCAGCTTGAGCTACAATCAGCCCCAGCATTTT,CASSLSYNQPQHF
TRBV5-5,TRBJ2-1,-,TGTGCCAGCAGCCGGGACGGAGGGACAGCCCGGAATGAGCAGTTCTTC,CASSRDGGTARNEQFF
TRBV11-2,TRBJ1-2,-,TGTGCCAGCAGCTCTTTCAGGGGAAAGGAAGGCTACACCTTC,CASSSFRGKEGYTF
TRBV28,TRBJ2-6,TRBD1,TGTGCCAGCAGCCGAGGGACAGGATCGATTGGGGCCAACGTCCTGACTTTC,CASSRGTGSIGANVLTF
TRBV11-2,TRBJ2-1,-,TGTGCCAGCAGTCCCTACCCTAGCTCCTACAATGAGCAGTTCTTC,CASSPYPSSYNEQFF
TRBV5-6,TRBJ2-1,TRBD1,TGTGCCAGCAGCTGGGACAGGGGGCTAAATGAGCAGTTCTTC,CASSWDRGLNEQFF
TRBV7-6,TRBJ2-2,-,TGTGCCAGCAGTGAAGCTAGTGTAGGAGAAGTCGACACCGGGGAGCTGTTTTTT,CASSEASVGEVDTGELFF
TRBV19,TRBJ1-2,-,TGTGCCAGTACTCCGAGACAGTCGATTAACTATGGCTACACCTTC,CASTPRQSINYGYTF
TRBV18,TRBJ2-1,TRBD2,TGTGCCAGCTCACCACCGGCGACTAGCGGGCGGCTGGGCGATGAGCAGTTCTTC,CASSPPATSGRLGDEQFF
TRBV7-2,TRBJ2-7,-,TGTGCCAGCAGCTTAGGTCAGGACTCCTACGAGCAGTACTTC,CASSLGQDSYEQYF
TRBV18,TRBJ1-2,-,TGTGCCAGCTCACCGAAGAGGTGGGGGCACCCCTATGGCTACACCTTC,CASSPKRWGHPYGYTF
TRBV30,TRBJ1-2,-,TGTGCCTGGAGTCTAAGCGGCTATGGCTACACCTTC,CAWSLSGYGYTF
TRBV18,TRBJ2-6,-,TGTGCCAGCTCACCCGCAGGGTGGGAAACTGGGGCCAACGTCCTGACTTTC,CASSPAGWETGANVLTF
TRBV5-1,TRBJ2-1,-,TGCGCCAGCAGCTTGGGGTTAGCGACATTAGGCCACAATGAGCAGTTCTTC,CASSLGLATLGHNEQFF
TRBV7-2,TRBJ2-4,TRBD2,TGTGCCAGCAGCTTCAATAGCGGGGGGGCCTCCAAAAACATTCAGTACTTC,CASSFNSGGASKNIQYF
TRBV27,TRBJ2-7,-,TGTGCCAGCAGTCTCCCCCCCACACGGGTCGGGGCCTACGAGCAGTACTTC,CASSLPPTRVGAYEQYF